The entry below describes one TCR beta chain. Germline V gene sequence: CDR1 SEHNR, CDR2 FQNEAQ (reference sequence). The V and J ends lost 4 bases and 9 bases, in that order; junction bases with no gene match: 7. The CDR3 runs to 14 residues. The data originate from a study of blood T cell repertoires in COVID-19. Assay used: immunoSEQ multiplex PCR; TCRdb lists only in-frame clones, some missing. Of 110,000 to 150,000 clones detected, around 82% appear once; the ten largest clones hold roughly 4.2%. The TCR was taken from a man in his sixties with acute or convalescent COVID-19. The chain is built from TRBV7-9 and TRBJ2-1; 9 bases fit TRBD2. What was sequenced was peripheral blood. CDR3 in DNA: TGTGCCAGCAGCTCCCCCGGGACTAGCATTGAGCAGTTCTTC. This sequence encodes CASSSPGTSIEQFF.